Each of the 3 T cell receptor beta chains below was sequenced from the same sample in a study of radiotherapy plus CTLA-4 blockade in lung cancer. Profiling relied on immunoSEQ multiplex PCR, and the TCRdb table lists in-frame clones only, not all of them. The data show over 50,000 clones, more than 60% seen once. Sample: peripheral blood, taken from a patient treated with radiotherapy plus ipilimumab. These receptors originate from a human donor with non-small cell lung cancer who had a partial response to radiotherapy plus ipilimumab.

This clone has only a few counts. CDR3 protein: CASSATTGTGGTEQYF. CDR3 DNA: TGTGCCAGCAGCGCCACGACCGGGACAGGGGGTACCGAGCAGTACTTC. The chain recombines TRBV9 with TRBJ2-7; 11 nucleotides agree with TRBD1. CDR1 is SGDLS, CDR2 YYNGEE, per germline. This CDR3 has 16 amino acids. Trimming cost V 3 bases and J 6 bases; bases outside gene matches: 11.

Comment on this clone: At one end, the junction sequence differs from germline, possibly due to a read error. This chain joins TRBV7-6 and TRBJ1-6; the D is unclear. CDR1 is SGHVS and CDR2 is FNYEAQ in the germline V gene. The CDR3 runs 15 residues. CDR3 protein: CASSLAAGPNSPLHF. DNA of the CDR3: TGTGCCAGCAGCCTAGCGGCAGGTCCAAATTCACCCCTCCACTTT.

The chain has TRBV19 and TRBJ2-7; the match to TRBD1 covers 9 bases. With 5 bases clipped from V and 5 bases from J, the junction kept 10 bases outside the gene matches. Germline V gene sequence: CDR1 LNHDA, CDR2 SQIVND (reference sequence). The length of the CDR3 is 15 residues. The chain's CDR3 is CASSESGTGSHEQYF. The CDR3 nucleotides read TGTGCCAGTAGTGAATCCGGGACAGGGTCCCACGAGCAGTACTTC.